Following are 25 T cell receptor beta chains from one sample sequenced in a study of CD8+ T cells in alopecia areata. Indicated treatment: oral pan-JAK inhibitor, 5-10 mg twice daily. Isolated RNA was reverse transcribed into cDNA used as the sequencing template. The repertoire was sequenced with immunoSEQ multiplex PCR; TCRdb's copy has only in-frame clones and lacks some. The data show about 210,000 clones, over 60% seen once. The specimen was CD4+ T cells sorted from blood, collected at week 4, from a patient treated with tofacitinib. The receptors originated from a human donor with alopecia areata.

Concerning this clone: This same CDR3 is encoded by further DNA sequences in the sample. This chain links TRBV29-1 with TRBJ2-7, with 7 bases aligning to TRBD1. After removal of 4 bases from V and 3 bases from J, the junction contained 3 bases not matched to a gene. This CDR3 contains 12 residues. CDR1 is SQVTM, CDR2 ANQGSEA, per germline. For the CDR3, the DNA is TGCAGCGTTGGACGACAGGGCTACGAGCAGTACTTC. Protein product: CSVGRQGYEQYF.

The sample holds one count of this clone. The gene calls are TRBV29-1 and TRBJ1-1; D ambiguous. This CDR3 is 12 amino acids long. CDR1 and CDR2 (germline): SQVTM, ANQGSEA. V shed 8 bases and J shed 6 bases, with 16 bases lying between them. CDR3 region: CSSSRSGAEAFF. CDR3 sequence (DNA): TGCAGCTCTTCGAGGTCTGGGGCTGAAGCTTTCTTT.

This chain uses TRBV5-1 with TRBJ1-4; no clear D gene. Germline CDR1 SGHRS, CDR2 YFSETQ. The V gene lost 5 bases and the J gene lost 6 bases, with 17 bases spanning the gap. The CDR3 is made up of 15 amino acids. The CDR3 sequence: CASRPSGRRDEKLFF. The CDR3 bases are TGCGCCAGCAGACCCAGCGGACGACGGGATGAAAAACTGTTTTTT.

V and J are TRBV9 and TRBJ2-1; 9 bases align to TRBD2. The germline CDR1 and CDR2 sequences are SGDLS and YYNGEE. The CDR3 loop spans 16 amino acids. The V segment lost 3 bases and the J segment 6 bases; nucleotides outside the gene matches: 10. The CDR3 sequence: CASSARGGGALNEQFF. CDR3 nucleotide sequence: TGTGCCAGCAGCGCGAGGGGCGGGGGGGCCCTCAATGAGCAGTTCTTC.

This chain joins TRBV29-1 and TRBJ2-3; the D gene is possibly TRBD2 (5 bases). Trimming removed 6 bases at V and 6 bases at J, with 10 bases between. The germline V gene encodes CDR1 SQVTM and CDR2 ANQGSEA. The CDR3 loop spans 11 amino acids. The CDR3 here is CSVFSADTQYF. The CDR3 bases are TGCAGCGTCTTTAGCGCGGATACGCAGTATTTT.

V and J are TRBV6-6 and TRBJ1-5, with D unclear. Between the trimmed V and J ends, which lost 5 bases and 7 bases, there was a span of 15 bases. Germline-derived CDR1 and CDR2 are MNHNY and SVGAGI (reference sequence). The CDR3 length is 14 residues. The CDR3 bases are TGTGCCAGCAGTCCCTCGAGCCTTTACCAGCCCCAGCATTTT. Translation: CASSPSSLYQPQHF.

V gene TRBV30 combines with J gene TRBJ2-5; 7 nucleotides align to TRBD1. There are 15 residues in the CDR3. V lost 5 bases and J lost 2; bases outside the gene matches: 11. CDR1 and CDR2 (germline): GTSNPN, SVGIG (reference sequence). CDR3 region: CAWGRNRGVQETQYF. The CDR3 nucleotides are TGTGCCTGGGGACGAAACAGGGGTGTTCAAGAGACCCAGTACTTC.

V gene TRBV5-4 combines with J gene TRBJ2-6; 7 nucleotides agree with TRBD1. CDR3 length: 19 amino acids. V was clipped by 4 bases and J by 0 bases; unmatched bases: 13. Germline CDR1 and CDR2: SGHNT and YYREEE (reference sequence). CDR3 nucleotides: TGTGCCAGCAGCCCACCAGGGGGTCCCTTGAGCTCTGGGGCCAACGTCCTGACTTTC. Protein: CASSPPGGPLSSGANVLTF.

The V gene is TRBV25-1, the J gene TRBJ2-7; the match to TRBD1 covers 7 bases. The CDR3 is 14 residues long. Germline V CDR1 and CDR2: MGHDK, SYGVNS. Germline trimming cut 2 bases from V and 2 bases from J; bases unmatched to any gene: 3. Here the CDR3 reads CASSEPGQTYEQYF. The CDR3 nucleotides read TGTGCCAGCAGTGAACCGGGACAGACCTACGAGCAGTACTTC.

This chain joins TRBV10-3 and TRBJ2-3, with TRBD2 identical over 8 bases. The CDR3 extends over 15 amino acids. Germline V gene sequence: CDR1 ENHRY, CDR2 SYGVKD. The junction had 7 bases not matched to a gene; V was cut back by 3 bases and J by 5 bases. CDR3 DNA: TGTGCCATCAGTGATTATGGACTAGCCGTAGATACGCAGTATTTT. Amino acids: CAISDYGLAVDTQYF.

The CDR3 DNA sequence: TGTGCCACCAGCCGGGACAGGAACACCGGGGAGCTGTTTTTT. It is translated as CATSRDRNTGELFF. The J gene is TRBJ2-2, the V gene TRBV15, with 7 bases that match TRBD1. Germline values: CDR1 LNHNV, CDR2 YYDKDF (reference sequence). Trimming cost V 5 bases and J 1 base; bases outside gene matches: 1. There are 14 residues in the CDR3.

With regard to this clone: Other DNA sequences in the same sample also yield this CDR3. V gene TRBV19 combines with J gene TRBJ2-7; D is possibly TRBD2 (5 bases). Trimming cost V 3 bases and J 1 base, with 7 bases left between them. The CDR3 is made up of 13 amino acids. Per the germline V gene, CDR1 is LNHDA and CDR2 is SQIVND (reference sequence). Written as DNA, the CDR3 is TGTGCCAGTAGTATCCGGGATTCCTACGAGCAGTACTTC. Its translation is CASSIRDSYEQYF.

The rearrangement joins TRBV5-1 to TRBJ2-3, with D perhaps TRBD1 or TRBD2 (5 bases each). V was trimmed by 0 bases and J by 1 base, leaving 9 bases between them. There are 15 residues in the CDR3. CDR1 and CDR2 from the germline V gene are SGHRS and YFSETQ. CDR3 DNA: TGCGCCAGCAGCTTGGATGGGGACCGCACAGATACGCAGTATTTT. This codes for CASSLDGDRTDTQYF.

The V and J genes are TRBV13 and TRBJ1-1; the match to TRBD1 covers 7 bases. Germline loops: CDR1 PRHDT, CDR2 FYEKMQ (reference sequence). Unmatched junction bases numbered 4, after V lost 5 bases and J lost 4 bases. This CDR3 is built from 13 residues. The CDR3 region has the DNA TGTGCCAGCAGCCTACAGGGGATCACTGAAGCTTTCTTT. Protein sequence: CASSLQGITEAFF.

In this sample, this clone turned up a few times. The rearrangement uses TRBV4-1 and TRBJ2-7; 7 nucleotides agree with TRBD2. CDR1 and CDR2 from the germline V gene are MGHRA and YSYEKL. The CDR3 runs to 14 residues. The junction had 7 bases not matched to a gene; V was cut back by 4 bases and J by 4 bases. This CDR3 is CASSRSAGGYEQYF. The CDR3 bases are TGCGCCAGCAGCCGCTCGGCCGGGGGGTACGAGCAGTACTTC.

This clone was picked up a small number of times. The V gene is TRBV4-1, the J gene TRBJ2-7; no reliable D call. The CDR3 is 16 residues long. The germline V and J ends were trimmed by 3 bases and 2 bases, with 17 bases remaining between them. CDR1 and CDR2 (germline): MGHRA, YSYEKL. The CDR3 nucleotides are TGCGCCAGCAGCCACGCCCCCATAGTTTCTACCTACGAGCAGTACTTC. It encodes CASSHAPIVSTYEQYF.

This clone appeared a single time. The chain has TRBV5-1 and TRBJ2-7; D is uncertain. Trimming cost V 3 bases and J 1 base, with 8 bases left between them. Germline CDR1 reads SGHRS; CDR2 reads YFSETQ. The CDR3 totals 13 residues. CDR3 loop: CASSSDGSYEQYF. CDR3 coding DNA: TGCGCCAGCAGCTCGGACGGGTCCTACGAGCAGTACTTC. Full variable domain (remainder filled in from reference TRBV5-1 and TRBJ2-7): KAGVTQTPRYLIKTRGQQVTLSCSPISGHRSVSWYQQTPGQGLQFLFEYFSETQRNKGNFPGRFSGRQFSNSRSEMNVSTLELGDSALYLCASSSDGSYEQYFGPGTRLTVT.

V usage is TRBV5-6 and J usage is TRBJ1-6; 7 nucleotides align to TRBD1. The CDR3 totals 17 residues. Per germline, CDR1 SGHDT and CDR2 YYEEEE. The V and J ends lost 3 bases and 0 bases, in that order; junction bases with no gene match: 6. CDR3 protein: CASSWDSESSYNSPLHF. The CDR3 DNA reads as TGTGCCAGCAGCTGGGACAGCGAAAGCTCCTATAATTCACCCCTCCACTTT.

The chain carries TRBV11-2 and TRBJ1-1, with D hard to call. Trimming left V 4 bases short and J 2 bases short, with 8 bases between. Germline CDR1 SGHAT, CDR2 FQNNGV. This CDR3 spans 13 amino acids. CDR3 in amino acids: CASSSGYNTEAFF. CDR3 coding DNA: TGTGCCAGCAGCTCCGGCTACAACACTGAAGCTTTCTTT.

The CDR3 here is CASSRQGRNEKLFF. CDR3 sequence (DNA): TGTGCCAGCAGTAGACAGGGACGGAATGAAAAACTGTTTTTT. The chain couples TRBV2 to TRBJ1-4; 7 bases fit TRBD1. The CDR3 totals 14 residues. After removal of 5 bases from V and 5 bases from J, the junction contained 5 bases not matched to a gene. The germline CDR1 and CDR2 sequences are SNHLY and FYNNEI. Full variable domain (missing parts from reference TRBV2 and TRBJ1-4): EPEVTQTPSHQVTQMGQEVILRCVPISNHLYFYWYRQILGQKVEFLVSFYNNEISEKSEIFDDQFSVERPDGSNFTLKIRSTKLEDSAMYFCASSRQGRNEKLFFGSGTQLSVL.

CDR3 in amino acids: CASSFWSGRSTDTQYF. The CDR3 coding sequence is TGTGCCAGCAGCTTTTGGTCGGGGAGAAGCACAGATACGCAGTATTTT. The gene calls are TRBV11-3 and TRBJ2-3; the D gene is possibly TRBD2 (5 bases). The V gene's germline CDR1 is SGHNT and CDR2 YENEEA. The CDR3 runs 16 residues. Trimming removed 3 bases at V and 0 bases at J, with 13 bases between.

The V call is TRBV7-8, the J call TRBJ1-5; maybe TRBD1 (5 bases). The CDR3 is 14 amino acids. Germline assignment: CDR1 SGHVS and CDR2 FQNEAQ. The V end lost 5 bases, the J end lost 1 base, and 9 bases lay between the germline ends. CDR3 sequence: CASSIRQSNQPQHF. The CDR3 DNA reads as TGTGCCAGCAGCATTCGACAGAGCAATCAGCCCCAGCATTTT.

The rearrangement uses TRBV15 and TRBJ2-7; D possibly corresponds to TRBD1 (5 bases). V dropped 1 base and J dropped 2 bases, with 12 bases sitting between them. Germline loops: CDR1 LNHNV, CDR2 YYDKDF (reference sequence). This CDR3 comprises 15 residues. The DNA for the CDR3 is TGTGCCACCAGCAGAGGTGCAGGGATGGCCTACGAGCAGTACTTC. Its translation: CATSRGAGMAYEQYF.

The chain carries TRBV7-9 and TRBJ1-2; D remains ambiguous. V was shortened by 5 bases and J by 4 bases, with 11 bases between the two germline ends. CDR3 length: 13 amino acids. Germline CDR1 and CDR2: SEHNR and FQNEAQ (reference sequence). This CDR3 reads CASSQQISYGYTF. In DNA form, the CDR3 reads TGTGCCAGCAGCCAACAGATAAGCTATGGCTACACCTTC.

The chain has TRBV5-1 and TRBJ2-2; TRBD2 aligns across 9 bases. V gave up 3 bases and J gave up 0 bases; unmatched junction bases: 3. The CDR3 totals 16 residues. Germline CDR1 and CDR2: SGHRS and YFSETQ. Here the CDR3 DNA reads TGCGCCAGCAGCTATGGGACTAGCTCGAACACCGGGGAGCTGTTTTTT. Residues: CASSYGTSSNTGELFF.